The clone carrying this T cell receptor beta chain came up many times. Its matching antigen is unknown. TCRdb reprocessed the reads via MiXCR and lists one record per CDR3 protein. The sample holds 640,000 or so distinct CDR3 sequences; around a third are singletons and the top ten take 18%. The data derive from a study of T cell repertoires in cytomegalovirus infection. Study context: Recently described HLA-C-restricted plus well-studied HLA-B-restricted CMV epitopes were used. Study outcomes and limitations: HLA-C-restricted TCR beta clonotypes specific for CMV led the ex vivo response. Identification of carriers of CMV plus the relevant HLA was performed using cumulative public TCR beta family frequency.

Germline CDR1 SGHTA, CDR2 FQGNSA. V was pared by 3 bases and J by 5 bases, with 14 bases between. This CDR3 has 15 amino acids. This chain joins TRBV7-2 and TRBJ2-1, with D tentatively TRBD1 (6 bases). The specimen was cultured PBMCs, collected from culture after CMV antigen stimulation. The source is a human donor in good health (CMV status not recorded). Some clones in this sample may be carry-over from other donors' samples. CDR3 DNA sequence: TGTGCCAGCAGCTTCCGAGGGGGATCTCACAATGAGCAGTTCTTC. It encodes CASSFRGGSHNEQFF.